One T cell receptor beta chain is described in this entry. This clonotype was picked up many times. What this receptor recognizes is not known. Per-base quality was not reported, and no clone a single base away is much larger than it. Library preparation used RACE. TCRdb shows the sequencer as NextSeq 500. During library preparation, unique molecular identifiers were attached to individual cDNA molecules so that TCRs could be counted in a quantitative, reproducible way. For every blood RNA sample, sequencing covered both the TCR alpha and TCR beta chains. Per the original workflow: A median of about 89,000 TCRs per sample was observed, with a range of roughly 23,224 to 700,000. The Decombinator software suite was used to annotate the V, J and CDR3 of the TCR reads. To make PS versus PT1 abundance plots, every sample was subsampled to the same number of TCRs (28,000). TCRs were defined as expanded if absent before sensitization and observed at least eight times at the 2-week time point. TCRdb ran its own pipeline on the public reads, namely fastp trimming at Q25 and MiXCR clone calling, and kept in-frame beta chains. Each CDR3 protein appears once, grouped with its most common genes and DNA. The V and J calls here are based on TCRdb, not the publication. The sample contains about 71,000 distinct CDR3 sequences, over 8.5% of them found a single time. The ten largest clones add up to approximately 1.4% of the sample.

V is clipped by 1 base and J by 8 bases, and the sequence between their germline boundaries is 18 bases long. Based on the germline V gene, the CDR1 and CDR2 sequences are KGHSH and LQKENI. Spanning cysteine to phenylalanine, the CDR3 consists of 16 amino acids. Left in the record is the CDR3 DNA by itself, 48 bases read in frame from the first base. This specimen's time point label, interpreted: patch test 3, about 24 weeks after DPC sensitization. The sample's treatment or condition label, in plain terms: therapeutic diphenylcyclopropenone sensitization with weekly scalp DPC. At every patch-test visit, the blood draw took place before the patch test was put on. To be eligible, patients had to be aged 18 to 70, diagnosed with alopecia and judged suitable for DPC therapy, while pregnant patients were excluded. Unfractionated whole blood was collected in Tempus Blood RNA tubes, and total RNA was extracted from that blood.

The sample belongs to a study of human T cells and chemical hapten exposure (dated by TCRdb to the early 2020s). With regard to the full study: For sensitization, 2% DPC in acetone was applied to a 2 cm by 2 cm area of upper inner arm skin. About 29 alopecia patients gave blood for TCR sequencing at one to four time points (pre-sensitization, 2, 6 and 24 weeks). Patch tests used Finn chambers with 0.01% DPC on the upper back, scored after 6 days by International Contact Dermatitis Research Group standards. The libraries were sequenced as a pool, and the TCR yield per sample differed mostly because of small variations in library volumes within the pool. Blood samples were taken from patients before sensitization (week 0) and at 2, 6 and about 24 weeks after DPC sensitization. This study followed changes in the peripheral blood TCR repertoire in vivo during primary and secondary sensitization of alopecia patients to the hapten diphenylcyclopropenone (DPC). Alopecia areata with under or over 50% scalp involvement, alopecia totalis and alopecia universalis were represented in the patient cohort, which was mostly female. Throughout the approximately 24-week study period, patients were also given weekly therapeutic DPC doses on the scalp.

Findings and caveats that apply to the study as a whole: Patch test score correlated positively with the number of PT1 expanded TCRs, reaching significance at thresholds 8, 16 and 32 but not at 4. All patients had alopecia, a presumed autoimmune disease, so their immune response might differ from that of healthy individuals. Compared with pre-sensitization or healthy control sets, expanded TCRs formed significantly more large CDR3 similarity clusters, which is consistent with antigen-driven responses. DPC sensitization did not change the number of TCRs with a frequency above 1 in 1000, and there was no evidence of changes in global repertoire structure. Repeated subsampling changed both the strength of the expansion versus patch-test correlation and the threshold at which the correlation became significant.

This receptor chain uses TRBV18 and TRBJ1-5; TRBD1 might be the D gene, on 6 matching bases. Sequenced material: whole blood, taken in connection with sensitization to the hapten diphenylcyclopropenone (DPC). The clonotype was recovered from a woman aged 45-65 years with alopecia areata. Some clones in this sample may be carry-over from other donors' samples. The CDR3 protein is CASSPREIGGTKPQHF. The DNA sequence is as follows: TGTGCCAGCTCACCACGGGAGATAGGGGGTACGAAGCCCCAGCATTTT.